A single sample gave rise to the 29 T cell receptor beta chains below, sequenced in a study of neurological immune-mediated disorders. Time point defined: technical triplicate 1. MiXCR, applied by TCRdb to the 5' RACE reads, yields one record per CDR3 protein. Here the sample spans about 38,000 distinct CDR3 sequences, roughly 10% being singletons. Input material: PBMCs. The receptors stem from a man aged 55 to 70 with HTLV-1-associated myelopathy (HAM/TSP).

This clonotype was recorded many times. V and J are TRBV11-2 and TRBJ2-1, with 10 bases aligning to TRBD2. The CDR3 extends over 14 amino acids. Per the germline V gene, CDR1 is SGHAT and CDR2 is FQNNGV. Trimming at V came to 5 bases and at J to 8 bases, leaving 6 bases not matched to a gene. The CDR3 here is CASSLSGGPHEQFF. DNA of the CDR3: TGTGCCAGCAGCCTTAGCGGGGGGCCCCATGAGCAGTTCTTC.

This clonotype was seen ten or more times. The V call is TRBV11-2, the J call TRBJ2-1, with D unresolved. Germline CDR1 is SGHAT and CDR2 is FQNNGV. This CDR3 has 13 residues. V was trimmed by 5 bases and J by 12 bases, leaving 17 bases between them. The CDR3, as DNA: TGTGCCAGCAGCCCCCCCCCGGCAAAAGTGCAGTTCTTC. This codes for CASSPPPAKVQFF.

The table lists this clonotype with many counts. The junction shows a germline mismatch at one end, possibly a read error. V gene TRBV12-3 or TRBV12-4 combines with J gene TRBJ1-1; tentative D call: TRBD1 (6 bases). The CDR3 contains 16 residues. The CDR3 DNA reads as TGTGCCAGCACTTTAGGCCCCGGGACACGCACCACTGAAGCTTTCTTT. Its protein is CASTLGPGTRTTEAFF.

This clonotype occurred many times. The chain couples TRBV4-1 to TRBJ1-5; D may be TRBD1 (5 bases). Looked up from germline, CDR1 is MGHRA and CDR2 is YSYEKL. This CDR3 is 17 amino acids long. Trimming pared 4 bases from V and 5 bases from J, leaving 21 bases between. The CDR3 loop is CASSPDLAGGIHQPQHF. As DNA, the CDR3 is TGCGCCAGCAGCCCGGACCTGGCCGGGGGAATCCATCAGCCCCAGCATTTT.

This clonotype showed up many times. CDR3 sequence reads: CASSLVADSRGAQYF. The CDR3 DNA sequence: TGCGCCAGCAGCTTGGTAGCGGACTCTCGGGGGGCCCAGTACTTC. The chain recombines TRBV5-1 with TRBJ2-5; 7 bases line up with TRBD2. CDR1 and CDR2 from the germline V gene are SGHRS and YFSETQ. The CDR3 is 15 residues long. Losses at the gene ends were 0 bases for V and 9 bases for J; bases not matched to a gene: 11.

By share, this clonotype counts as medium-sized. The CDR3 protein is CASSSHSSTAADTQYF. In DNA, the CDR3 is TGTGCCAGCAGTTCGCACTCTAGCACCGCCGCAGATACGCAGTATTTT. This chain joins TRBV6-5 and TRBJ2-3; TRBD2 is a possible D gene (5 bases). V was pared by 4 bases and J by 4 bases, with 18 bases between. The CDR3 contains 16 residues. Germline CDR1 MNHEY, CDR2 SVGAGI.

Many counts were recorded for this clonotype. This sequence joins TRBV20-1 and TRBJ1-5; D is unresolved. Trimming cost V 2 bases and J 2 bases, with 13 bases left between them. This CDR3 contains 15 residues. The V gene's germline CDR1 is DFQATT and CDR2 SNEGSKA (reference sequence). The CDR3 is CSARHPDVGNQPQHF. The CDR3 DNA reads TGCAGTGCTAGACACCCGGACGTGGGCAATCAGCCCCAGCATTTT.

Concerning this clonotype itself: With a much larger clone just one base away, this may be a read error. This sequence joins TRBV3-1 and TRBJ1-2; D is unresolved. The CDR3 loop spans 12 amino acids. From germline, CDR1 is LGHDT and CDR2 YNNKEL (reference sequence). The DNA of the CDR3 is TGTGCCAACAGCCAATTTGTCTATGGCTACACCTTC. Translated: CANSQFVYGYTF.

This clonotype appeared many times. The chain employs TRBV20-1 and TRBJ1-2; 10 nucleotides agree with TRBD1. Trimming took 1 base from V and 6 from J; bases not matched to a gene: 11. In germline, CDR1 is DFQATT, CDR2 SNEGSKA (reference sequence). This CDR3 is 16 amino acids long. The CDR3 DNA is TGCAGTGCTAGAGGGCCCGATTCGACAGGGGGCAATGGCTACACCTTC. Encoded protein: CSARGPDSTGGNGYTF.

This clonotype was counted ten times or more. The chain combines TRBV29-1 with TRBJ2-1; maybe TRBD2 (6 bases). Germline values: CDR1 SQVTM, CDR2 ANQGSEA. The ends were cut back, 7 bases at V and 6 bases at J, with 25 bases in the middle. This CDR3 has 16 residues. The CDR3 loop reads CSASGLRENPTNEQFF. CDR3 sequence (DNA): TGCAGCGCCTCCGGGCTCCGGGAGAACCCCACCAATGAGCAGTTCTTC.

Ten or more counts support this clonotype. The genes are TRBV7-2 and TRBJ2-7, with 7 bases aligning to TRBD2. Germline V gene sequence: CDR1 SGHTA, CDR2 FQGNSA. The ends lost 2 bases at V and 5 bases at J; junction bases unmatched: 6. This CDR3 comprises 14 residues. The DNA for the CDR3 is TGTGCCAGCAGCTTACGGACTAGAAATCACGAGCAGTACTTC. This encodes CASSLRTRNHEQYF.

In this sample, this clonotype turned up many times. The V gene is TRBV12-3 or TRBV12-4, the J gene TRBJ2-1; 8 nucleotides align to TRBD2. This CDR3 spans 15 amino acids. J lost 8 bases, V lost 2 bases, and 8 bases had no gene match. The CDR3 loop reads CASSLSGGAGDEQFF. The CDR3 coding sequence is TGTGCCAGCAGTTTATCGGGAGGGGCCGGGGATGAGCAGTTCTTC.

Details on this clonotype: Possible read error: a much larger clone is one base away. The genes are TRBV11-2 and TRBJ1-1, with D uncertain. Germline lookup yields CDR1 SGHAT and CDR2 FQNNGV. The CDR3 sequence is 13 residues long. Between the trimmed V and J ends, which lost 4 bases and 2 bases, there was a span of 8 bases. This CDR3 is CASSSHANTEAFF. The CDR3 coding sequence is TGTGCCAGCAGCTCGCATGCAAACACTGAAGCTTTCTTT.

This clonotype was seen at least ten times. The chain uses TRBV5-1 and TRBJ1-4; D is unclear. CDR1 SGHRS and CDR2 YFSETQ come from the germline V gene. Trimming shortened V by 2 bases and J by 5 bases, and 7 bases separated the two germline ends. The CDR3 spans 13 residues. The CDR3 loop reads CASSFGSNEKLFF. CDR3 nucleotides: TGCGCCAGCAGCTTCGGCAGCAATGAAAAACTGTTTTTT.

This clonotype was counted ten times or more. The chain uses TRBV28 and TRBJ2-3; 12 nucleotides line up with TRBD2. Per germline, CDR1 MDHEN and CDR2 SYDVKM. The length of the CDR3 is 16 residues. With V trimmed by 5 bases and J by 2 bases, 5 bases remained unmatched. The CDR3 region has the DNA TGTGCCAGCAGTCCTAGCGGGAGGGGCGACACAGATACGCAGTATTTT. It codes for CASSPSGRGDTDTQYF.

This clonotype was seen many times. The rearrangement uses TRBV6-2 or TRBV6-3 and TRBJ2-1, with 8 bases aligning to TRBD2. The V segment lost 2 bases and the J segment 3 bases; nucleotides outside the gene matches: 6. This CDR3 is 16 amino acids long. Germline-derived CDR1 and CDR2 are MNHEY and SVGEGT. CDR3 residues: CASSYEAGGSYNEQFF. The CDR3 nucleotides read TGTGCCAGCAGTTACGAGGCGGGAGGCAGCTACAATGAGCAGTTCTTC.

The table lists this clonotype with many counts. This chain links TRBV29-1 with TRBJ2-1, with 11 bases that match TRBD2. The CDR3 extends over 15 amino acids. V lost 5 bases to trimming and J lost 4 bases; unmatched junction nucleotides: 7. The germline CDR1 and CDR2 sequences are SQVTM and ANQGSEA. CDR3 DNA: TGCAGCGTTATGCCCGGGACTAGCGGATACAATGAGCAGTTCTTC. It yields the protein CSVMPGTSGYNEQFF.

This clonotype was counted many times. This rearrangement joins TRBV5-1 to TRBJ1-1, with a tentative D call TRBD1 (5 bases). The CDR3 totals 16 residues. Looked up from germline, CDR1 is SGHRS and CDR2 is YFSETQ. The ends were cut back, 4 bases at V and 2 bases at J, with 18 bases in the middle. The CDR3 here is CASSITPGTVNTEAFF. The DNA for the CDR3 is TGCGCCAGCAGCATAACTCCAGGGACGGTTAACACTGAAGCTTTCTTT.

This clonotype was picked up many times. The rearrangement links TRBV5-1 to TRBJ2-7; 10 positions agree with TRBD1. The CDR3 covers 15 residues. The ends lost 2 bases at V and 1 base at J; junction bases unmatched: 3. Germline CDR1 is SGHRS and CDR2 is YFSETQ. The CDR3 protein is CASSLGQGVSYEQYF. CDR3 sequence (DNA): TGCGCCAGCAGCTTAGGACAGGGGGTATCCTACGAGCAGTACTTC.

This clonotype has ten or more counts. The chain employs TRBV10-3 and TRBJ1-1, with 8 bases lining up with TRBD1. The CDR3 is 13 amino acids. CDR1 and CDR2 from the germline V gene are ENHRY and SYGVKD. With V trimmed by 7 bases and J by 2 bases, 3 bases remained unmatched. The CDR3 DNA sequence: TGTGCCATCAAACAGGGGGGAAACACTGAAGCTTTCTTT. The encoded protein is CAIKQGGNTEAFF.

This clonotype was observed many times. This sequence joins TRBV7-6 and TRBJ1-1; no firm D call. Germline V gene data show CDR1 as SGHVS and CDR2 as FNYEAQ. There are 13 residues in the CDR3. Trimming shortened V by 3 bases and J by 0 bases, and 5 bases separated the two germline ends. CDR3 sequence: CASSLALNTEAFF. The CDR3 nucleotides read TGTGCCAGCAGCTTGGCCCTGAACACTGAAGCTTTCTTT.

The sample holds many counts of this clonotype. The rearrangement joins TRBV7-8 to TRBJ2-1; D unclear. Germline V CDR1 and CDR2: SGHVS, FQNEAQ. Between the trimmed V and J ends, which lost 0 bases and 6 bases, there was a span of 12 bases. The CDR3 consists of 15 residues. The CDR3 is CASSLAASFPNEQFF. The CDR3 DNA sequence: TGTGCCAGCAGCTTAGCCGCGTCTTTCCCCAATGAGCAGTTCTTC. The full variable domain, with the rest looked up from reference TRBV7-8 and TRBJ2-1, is GAGVSQSPRYKVAKRGQDVALRCDPISGHVSLFWYQQALGQGPEFLTYFQNEAQLDKSGLPSDRFFAERPEGSVSTLKIQRTQQEDSAVYLCASSLAASFPNEQFFGPGTRLTVL.

CDR3 sequence (DNA): TGTGCCAGCTCACCGACAGGAGATGCTGGAAACACCATATATTTT. Encoded protein: CASSPTGDAGNTIYF. V is TRBV18 and J is TRBJ1-3; the D gene is possibly TRBD1 (6 bases). Germline loops: CDR1 KGHSH, CDR2 LQKENI. The V gene lost 3 bases and the J gene lost 2 bases, with 11 bases spanning the gap. This CDR3 has 15 residues. Complete variable domain (other parts from reference TRBV18 and TRBJ1-3): NAGVMQNPRHLVRRRGQEARLRCSPMKGHSHVYWYRQLPEEGLKFMVYLQKENIIDESGMPKERFSAEFPKEGPSILRIQQVVRGDSAAYFCASSPTGDAGNTIYFGEGSWLTVV.

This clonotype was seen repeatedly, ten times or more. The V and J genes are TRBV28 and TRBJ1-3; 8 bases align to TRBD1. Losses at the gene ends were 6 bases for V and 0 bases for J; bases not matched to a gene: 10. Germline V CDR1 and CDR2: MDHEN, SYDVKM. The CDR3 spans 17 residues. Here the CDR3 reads CASRGRDRTYSGNTIYF. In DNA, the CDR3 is TGTGCCAGCAGGGGACGGGACAGGACCTACTCTGGAAACACCATATATTTT.

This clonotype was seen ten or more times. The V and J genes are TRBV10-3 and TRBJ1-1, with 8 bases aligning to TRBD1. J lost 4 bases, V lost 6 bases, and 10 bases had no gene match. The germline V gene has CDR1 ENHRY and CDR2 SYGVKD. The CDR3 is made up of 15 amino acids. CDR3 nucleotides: TGTGCCATCAGCGGGAACACAGGGGGGGGCACTGAAGCTTTCTTT. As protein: CAISGNTGGGTEAFF.

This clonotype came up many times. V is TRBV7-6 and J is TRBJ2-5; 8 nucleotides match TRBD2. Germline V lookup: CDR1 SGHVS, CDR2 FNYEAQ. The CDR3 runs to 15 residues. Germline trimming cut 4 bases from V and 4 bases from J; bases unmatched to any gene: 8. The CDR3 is CASSSSGSPSETQYF. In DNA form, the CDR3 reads TGTGCCAGCAGCTCCAGCGGGAGCCCCTCAGAGACCCAGTACTTC. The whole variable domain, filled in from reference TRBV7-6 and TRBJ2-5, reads GAGVSQSPRYKVTKRGQDVALRCDPISGHVSLYWYRQALGQGPEFLTYFNYEAQQDKSGLPNDRFSAERPEGSISTLTIQRTEQRDSAMYRCASSSSGSPSETQYFGPGTRLLVL.

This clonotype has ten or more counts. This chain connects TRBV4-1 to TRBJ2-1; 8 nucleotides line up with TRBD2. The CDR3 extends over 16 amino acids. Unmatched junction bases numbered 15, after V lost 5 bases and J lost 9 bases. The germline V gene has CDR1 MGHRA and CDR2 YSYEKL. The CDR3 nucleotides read TGCGCCAGCAGCTCCCGATTGAGCGGGAGTCAGGGTGAGCAGTTCTTC. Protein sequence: CASSSRLSGSQGEQFF.

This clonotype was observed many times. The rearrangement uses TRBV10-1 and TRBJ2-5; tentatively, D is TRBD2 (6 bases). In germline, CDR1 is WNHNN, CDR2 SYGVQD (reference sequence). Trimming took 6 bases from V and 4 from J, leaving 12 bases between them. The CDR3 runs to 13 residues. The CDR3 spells CASRRAAGETQYF. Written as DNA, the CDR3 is TGCGCCAGCAGAAGGGCAGCGGGAGAGACCCAGTACTTC.

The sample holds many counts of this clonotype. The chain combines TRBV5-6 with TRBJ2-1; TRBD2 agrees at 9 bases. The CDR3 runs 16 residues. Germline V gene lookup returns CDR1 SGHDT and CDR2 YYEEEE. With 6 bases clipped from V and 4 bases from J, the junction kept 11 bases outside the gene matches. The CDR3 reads CASIPGASGVYNEQFF. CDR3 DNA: TGTGCCAGCATCCCGGGCGCTAGCGGGGTTTACAATGAGCAGTTCTTC.